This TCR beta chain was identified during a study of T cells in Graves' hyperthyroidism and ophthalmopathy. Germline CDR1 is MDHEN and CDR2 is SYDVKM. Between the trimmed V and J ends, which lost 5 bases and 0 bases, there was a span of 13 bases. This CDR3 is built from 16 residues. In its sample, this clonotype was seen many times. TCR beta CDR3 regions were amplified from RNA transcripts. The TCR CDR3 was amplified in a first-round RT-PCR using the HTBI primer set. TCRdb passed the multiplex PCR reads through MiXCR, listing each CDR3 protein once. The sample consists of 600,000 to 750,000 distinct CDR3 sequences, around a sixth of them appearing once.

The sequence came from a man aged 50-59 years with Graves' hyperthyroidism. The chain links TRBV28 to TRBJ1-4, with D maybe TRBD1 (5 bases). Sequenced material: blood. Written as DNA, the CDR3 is TGTGCCAGCAGTATACCCGGGACGCCAACTAATGAAAAACTGTTTTTT. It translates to CASSIPGTPTNEKLFF.